A selection of T cell receptor beta chains follows, all from one sample in a study of cytomegalovirus exposure and HLA in healthy donors. Generated by immunoSEQ multiplex PCR, the TCRdb table keeps only in-frame clones and is missing some. The sample lists roughly 120,000 clones, 75% to 85% occurring once. The sample comprised PBMCs. The source of these receptors is a man between 35 and 55 years old in good health and CMV-seronegative. Each CDR3 is given with its conserved first and last residue. A D gene is named only where the DNA matches it firmly.

J gene,V gene,D gene,CDR3 DNA,CDR3 protein
TRBJ2-3,TRBV10-3,TRBD2,TGTGCCATCGCGGCGGGACTAGCGGCAGATACGCAGTATTTT,CAIAAGLAADTQYF
TRBJ2-7,TRBV27,.,TGTGCCAGCAGTTTTGGCAGAACCTACGAGCAGTACTTC,CASSFGRTYEQYF
TRBJ1-3,TRBV7-9,TRBD1,TGTGCCAGCAGCATAGGACAGGTCCTCTCTGGAAACACCATATATTTT,CASSIGQVLSGNTIYF
TRBJ2-7,TRBV9,.,TGTGCCAGCAGCGTAGGTGGGCCGGGAACCTACGAGCAGTACTTC,CASSVGGPGTYEQYF
TRBJ1-2,TRBV6-1,TRBD1,TGTGCCAGCAGCTCCAAACAGGGGAACTATGGCTACACCTTC,CASSSKQGNYGYTF
TRBJ1-4,TRBV7-9,TRBD1,TGTGCCAGCAGCTTAGGCGGACAGGGGAGAGAAAAACTGTTTTTT,CASSLGGQGREKLFF
TRBJ1-5,TRBV2,TRBD1,TGTGCCAGCAGGTTTGACAGGGCCGGCAATCAGCCCCAGCATTTT,CASRFDRAGNQPQHF
TRBJ1-2,TRBV4-1,.,TGCGCCAGCAGCCAAGAGCCCGGGGATGGTAATGGCTACACCTTC,CASSQEPGDGNGYTF
TRBJ2-5,TRBV7-2,TRBD2,TGTGCCAGCAGCTTAGTCGGCGGGGGAAACCAAGAGACCCAGTACTTC,CASSLVGGGNQETQYF
TRBJ1-1,TRBV6-6,.,TGTGCCAGCAGCCCGGGGTCTAACATGAACACTGAAGCTTTCTTT,CASSPGSNMNTEAFF